This TCR beta chain comes out of a study of T cell changes during pregnancy in multiple sclerosis. Germline-derived CDR1 and CDR2 are MNHEY and SMNVEV (reference sequence). V lost 6 bases and J 5 bases, leaving 17 bases between the germline ends. The CDR3 loop spans 15 amino acids. The protocol was immunoSEQ multiplex PCR, while the TCRdb copy is restricted to in-frame clones and leaves out a portion. The table has around 26,000 clones, approximately 91% seen once. This specimen consisted of CD4+ T cells from peripheral blood mononuclear cells, obtained in the first trimester of pregnancy. This sequence joins TRBV27 and TRBJ2-4; D may be TRBD1 (6 bases). The receptor was derived from a female donor in good health, enrolled as a control in a pregnancy study. CDR3 protein: CASRPRVGGENIQYF. The CDR3 bases are TGTGCCAGCAGACCCCGCGTTGGGGGCGAAAACATTCAGTACTTC.